The TCR beta chain described here comes from a study of regulatory T cells in long-lasting Graves disease. Regarding the study as a whole: Repertoires from persistent disease leaned toward TRBV28, TRBJ1-2 and TRBJ2-5.

For this clonotype: Its specificity is unknown.

Time point specified: persistent/refractory GD, antithyroid drugs over 5 years with positive TRAb. The TCR library was made from RNA extracted from PBMCs. Per germline, CDR1 MRHNA and CDR2 SNTAGT. Germline trimming cut 0 bases from V and 5 bases from J; bases unmatched to any gene: 3. The CDR3 length is 16 residues. TCR beta libraries were built with iRepertoire HTBI primers and Arm-PCR of CDR3 regions. Original analysis: Spanning all samples, the identified segments comprised some 66 TRBV and about 15 TRBJ. TCRdb reprocessed the multiplex PCR reads with MiXCR, giving one entry per CDR3 protein. V and J calls and clone size were set by TCRdb, not the authors. This table has roughly 450,000 distinct CDR3 sequences, about a quarter appearing once.

Sample: peripheral blood mononuclear cells (PBMCs), taken when the disease was refractory, from a patient treated with antithyroid drugs. The V and J genes are TRBV6-4 and TRBJ2-5, with 13 bases aligning to TRBD2. The origin of this receptor is a female donor with Graves disease. In DNA form, the CDR3 reads TGTGCCAGCAGTGACTCGACTAGCGGGGGGCACGAGACCCAGTACTTC. This translates into CASSDSTSGGHETQYF.